Listed here are 32 T cell receptor beta chains from one sample, sequenced in a study of T-cell memory formation after mild COVID-19. From the 5' RACE reads, TCRdb called clonotypes with MiXCR, one entry per CDR3 protein. The sample includes about 270,000 distinct CDR3 sequences, 15% of them seen just once. The sequenced material came from PBMCs or a T cell subset sorted from them (not recorded which). The receptors shown here come from an adult woman who had mild COVID-19 (a few samples of this study predate the infection). Cell type and time point are not known.

This chain connects TRBV7-7 to TRBJ2-5, with 7 bases matching TRBD2. V lost 5 bases to trimming and J lost 0 bases; unmatched junction nucleotides: 6. Germline loops: CDR1 SSHAT, CDR2 FNYEAQ (reference sequence). This CDR3 spans 15 amino acids. The CDR3 coding sequence is TGTGCCAGCAGCCCCGGGAGGACGTACCAAGAGACCCAGTACTTC. Amino acids: CASSPGRTYQETQYF.

The J gene is TRBJ2-7, the V gene TRBV27, with no clear D. Germline V lookup: CDR1 MNHEY, CDR2 SMNVEV (reference sequence). V lost 6 bases and J 6 bases, leaving 15 bases between the germline ends. This CDR3 comprises 13 residues. DNA of the CDR3: TGTGCCAGCAGGATTGGACCGGCCGGCGAGCAGTACTTC. It is translated as CASRIGPAGEQYF.

To note about this clonotype: Being one base from a much bigger clone, this may be a read error. The rearrangement uses TRBV5-1 and TRBJ2-3; the D gene is possibly TRBD1 (5 bases). Germline V gene data show CDR1 as SGHRS and CDR2 as YFSETQ. The CDR3 runs to 15 residues. For the CDR3, the DNA is TGCGCCAGCAGATTGGGGCAGACTAGCACAGATACGCAGTATTTT. Translation: CASRLGQTSTDTQYF.

The chain carries TRBV29-1 and TRBJ2-7, with D unclear. Per the germline V gene, CDR1 is SQVTM and CDR2 is ANQGSEA. This CDR3 comprises 14 residues. The germline V and J ends were trimmed by 5 bases and 0 bases, with 14 bases remaining between them. The CDR3 DNA reads as TGCAGCGTTTTCCTAGACTCAAGCTCCTACGAGCAGTACTTC. Its translation is CSVFLDSSSYEQYF.

The chain uses TRBV4-3 and TRBJ2-7, with a weak D call TRBD2 (5 bases). Trimming left V 2 bases short and J 3 bases short, with 35 bases between. The CDR3 length is 22 residues. CDR1 is LGHNA, CDR2 YSLEER, per germline. The CDR3 is CASSQSLVRSRDLERVGYEQYF. The CDR3, as DNA: TGCGCCAGCAGCCAATCCCTTGTACGGTCCCGAGATCTCGAGAGGGTAGGCTACGAGCAGTACTTC.

As to this clonotype: A much larger clone differs by one base, so this may be a read error. This chain joins TRBV7-2 and TRBJ2-5; D remains ambiguous. Germline lookup yields CDR1 SGHTA and CDR2 FQGNSA. The CDR3 covers 11 residues. With 6 bases removed from V and 2 bases from J, the gap between germline ends came to 4 bases. CDR3 DNA sequence: TGTGCCAGCAGATTACAAGAGACCCAGTACTTC. Translation: CASRLQETQYF.

The V call is TRBV7-9, the J call TRBJ1-1; no clear D. This CDR3 has 16 amino acids. Per the germline V gene, CDR1 is SEHNR and CDR2 is FQNEAQ (reference sequence). The V gene lost 1 base and the J gene lost 1 base, with 13 bases spanning the gap. The CDR3: CASSLGWGITNTEAFF. CDR3 sequence (DNA): TGTGCCAGCAGCTTAGGATGGGGTATAACGAACACTGAAGCTTTCTTT.

This sequence joins TRBV4-1 and TRBJ1-5, with D perhaps matching TRBD1 (6 bases). Trimming shortened V by 3 bases and J by 6 bases, and 12 bases separated the two germline ends. Germline CDR1 and CDR2: MGHRA and YSYEKL. The CDR3 consists of 14 residues. CDR3 loop: CASSQSGAGQPQHF. As DNA, the CDR3 is TGCGCCAGCAGCCAGTCGGGGGCGGGTCAGCCCCAGCATTTT.

This clonotype showed up just a few times. J is TRBJ2-2 and V is TRBV12-3 or TRBV12-4, with 8 bases identical to TRBD2. CDR3 size: 14 residues. The J segment lost 7 bases and the V segment lost 8 bases, leaving 9 bases of the junction unmatched. CDR3 in DNA: TGTGCCAGCCGGTCCGGGGGGGCCAACGGGGAGCTGTTTTTT. Its translation: CASRSGGANGELFF.

This clonotype showed up just a few times. The chain joins TRBV9 to TRBJ1-1; 9 bases align to TRBD1. V lost 1 base and J lost 4; bases outside the gene matches: 5. This CDR3 contains 15 residues. Per germline, CDR1 SGDLS and CDR2 YYNGEE. The chain's CDR3 is CASSVSDRGGTEAFF. CDR3 coding DNA: TGTGCCAGCAGCGTATCGGACAGGGGAGGCACTGAAGCTTTCTTT.

The J gene is TRBJ2-7, the V gene TRBV20-1, with D maybe TRBD1 (5 bases). This CDR3 has 12 amino acids. Trimming shortened V by 4 bases and J by 2 bases, and 9 bases separated the two germline ends. Germline values: CDR1 DFQATT, CDR2 SNEGSKA (reference sequence). CDR3 amino acids: CSAIWGPYEQYF. CDR3 in DNA: TGCAGTGCTATTTGGGGCCCCTACGAGCAGTACTTC.

The rearrangement uses TRBV20-1 and TRBJ2-7; TRBD1 agrees at 7 bases. V gave up 7 bases and J gave up 9 bases; unmatched junction bases: 15. Per germline, CDR1 DFQATT and CDR2 SNEGSKA (reference sequence). The CDR3 runs 13 residues. For the CDR3, the DNA is TGCAGTGGTAACAGGGGAGTCCTACGAGTGCAGTACTTC. It encodes CSGNRGVLRVQYF.

The chain uses TRBV6-1 and TRBJ2-7; 11 bases fit TRBD1. There are 14 residues in the CDR3. Germline CDR1 reads MNHNS; CDR2 reads SASEGT. V lost 0 bases and J lost 7; bases outside the gene matches: 2. The DNA of the CDR3 is TGTGCCAGCAGTGAAGCGGACAGGGGGCGGGAGCAGTACTTC. It translates to CASSEADRGREQYF.

This clonotype was counted a few times. The chain links TRBV29-1 to TRBJ2-1, with D possibly matching TRBD1 (5 bases). Germline-derived CDR1 and CDR2 are SQVTM and ANQGSEA. CDR3 length: 14 residues. The ends were cut back, 6 bases at V and 3 bases at J, with 15 bases in the middle. Here the CDR3 reads CSVIRQGIYNEQFF. DNA of the CDR3: TGCAGCGTCATTCGTCAGGGTATCTACAATGAGCAGTTCTTC.

The rearrangement joins TRBV7-6 to TRBJ2-3; D is unclear. CDR1 and CDR2 from the germline V gene are SGHVS and FNYEAQ. The CDR3 covers 14 residues. With 2 bases removed from V and 5 bases from J, the gap between germline ends came to 11 bases. The DNA of the CDR3 is TGTGCCAGCAGCTTATCCTATCCAGGAGATACGCAGTATTTT. As protein: CASSLSYPGDTQYF.

This clonotype has only a few counts. The chain employs TRBV7-2 and TRBJ2-3, with TRBD2 matching over 10 bases. Germline trimming cut 5 bases from V and 4 bases from J; bases unmatched to any gene: 6. Germline-derived CDR1 and CDR2 are SGHTA and FQGNSA. This CDR3 is built from 15 residues. CDR3 DNA: TGTGCCAGCAGCCCCTGGACTAGCGGCTCAGATACGCAGTATTTT. It yields the protein CASSPWTSGSDTQYF.

V is TRBV5-1 and J is TRBJ2-3; 8 bases agree with TRBD2. Germline-derived CDR1 and CDR2 are SGHRS and YFSETQ. V lost 5 bases, J lost 0 bases, and 5 bases stayed unmatched. CDR3 length: 15 amino acids. CDR3 DNA: TGCGCCAGCAGTGCCGGGACTAGGAGCACAGATACGCAGTATTTT. Its protein is CASSAGTRSTDTQYF.

The CDR3 DNA sequence: TGCAGCGTTGAAAGGAACGAGGGACTAGCGGGAGGTGAGCAGTTCTTC. Its protein product is CSVERNEGLAGGEQFF. This chain uses TRBV29-1 with TRBJ2-1, with 15 bases that match TRBD2. V lost 2 bases and J lost 9; bases outside the gene matches: 8. The CDR3 has 16 amino acids. Germline V gives CDR1 SQVTM, CDR2 ANQGSEA.

The table lists this clonotype with many counts. One end of the junction does not line up with germline, which may come from a read error. The CDR3 loop reads CASSRPGTSGLEAQYF. The CDR3 DNA follows: TGTGCTAGCAGCCGACCCGGGACTAGCGGGCTGGAGGCCCAGTACTTC. The chain joins TRBV7-7 to TRBJ2-5, with TRBD2 identical over 12 bases. CDR3 size: 16 residues. Germline loops: CDR1 SSHAT, CDR2 FNYEAQ (reference sequence).

The chain recombines TRBV4-3 with TRBJ1-5; D might be TRBD1 (5 bases). Germline assignment: CDR1 LGHNA and CDR2 YSLEER. V lost 0 bases and J 0 bases, leaving 12 bases between the germline ends. CDR3 length equals 17 residues. The CDR3 bases are TGCGCCAGCAGCCAAGATCTAAGGGGTATTAGCAATCAGCCCCAGCATTTT. This gives the protein CASSQDLRGISNQPQHF.

This clonotype has just a few counts. The chain uses TRBV7-2 and TRBJ2-3; a weak D match, TRBD2 (6 bases). In germline, CDR1 is SGHTA, CDR2 FQGNSA. V lost 2 bases and J 7 bases, leaving 19 bases between the germline ends. The CDR3 consists of 16 residues. This CDR3 reads CASSLRPGVARYTQYF. The CDR3 DNA sequence: TGTGCCAGCAGCTTAAGGCCGGGAGTAGCCCGGTATACGCAGTATTTT. The full variable domain, in which reference TRBV7-2 and TRBJ2-3 provide the parts outside the CDR3, is GAGVSQSPSNKVTEKGKDVELRCDPISGHTALYWYRQSLGQGLEFLIYFQGNSAPDKSGLPSDRFSAERTGGSVSTLTIQRTQQEDSAVYLCASSLRPGVARYTQYFGPGTRLTVL.

The CDR3 sequence: CASSQGLPSYQPQHF. The CDR3, as DNA: TGCGCCAGCAGCCAAGGGTTGCCAAGTTATCAGCCCCAGCATTTT. The rearrangement links TRBV4-1 to TRBJ1-5; no definite D call. The CDR3 runs to 15 residues. V was cut by 1 base and J by 5 bases, with 12 bases left in between. Germline CDR1 reads MGHRA; CDR2 reads YSYEKL.

This clonotype was counted a few times. This rearrangement joins TRBV5-3 to TRBJ2-2; D is uncertain. TRBV5-3 is filed as an ORF, its function uncertain. CDR3 length: 10 residues. Deletions cut 8 bases from V and 6 bases from J, with 5 bases between. This CDR3 reads CARGPGELFF. The CDR3 bases are TGTGCCAGGGGTCCCGGGGAGCTGTTTTTT.

This clonotype was recorded many times. The chain links TRBV12-3 or TRBV12-4 to TRBJ2-5; either TRBD1 or TRBD2 may fit D (6 bases each). The CDR3 is made up of 15 amino acids. V lost 4 bases, J lost 5 bases, and 17 bases lay in between. DNA for the CDR3: TGTGCCAGCAGTTCTAATACCGTAGGGGGGGAGACCCAGTACTTC. Translation: CASSSNTVGGETQYF.

This clonotype occurred a few times. The CDR3 bases are TGTGCCAGCAGCCAGGATTCATGGCGCTACGAGCAGTACTTC. Translating it yields CASSQDSWRYEQYF. The V gene is TRBV3-1, the J gene TRBJ2-7; D unclear. V was clipped by 3 bases and J by 3 bases, with 12 bases between them. Per germline, CDR1 LGHDT and CDR2 YNNKEL (reference sequence). The CDR3 spans 14 residues.

In its sample, this clonotype was seen many times. The V call is TRBV27, the J call TRBJ1-5, with 8 bases identical to TRBD1. Germline trimming cut 9 bases from V and 2 bases from J; bases unmatched to any gene: 6. The CDR3 consists of 14 residues. Germline V gene sequence: CDR1 MNHEY, CDR2 SMNVEV (reference sequence). As DNA, the CDR3 is TGTGCCAGTTCCCAGGGGGCGGGCAATCAGCCCCAGCATTTT. Encoded protein: CASSQGAGNQPQHF.

There are a few counts of this clonotype. The chain couples TRBV5-1 to TRBJ1-1, with D unresolved. The CDR3 has 13 residues. Per the germline V gene, CDR1 is SGHRS and CDR2 is YFSETQ. V lost 0 bases to trimming and J lost 5 bases, with 8 bases between them. CDR3 DNA sequence: TGCGCCAGCAGCTTGGAACTAATGACTGAAGCTTTCTTT. This gives the protein CASSLELMTEAFF.

Only one count was recorded for this clonotype. CDR3 sequence reads: CASSQDPGTGSEKLFF. CDR3 DNA: TGTGCCAGCAGCCAAGATCCCGGGACAGGGTCTGAAAAACTGTTTTTT. V gene TRBV4-2 combines with J gene TRBJ1-4; 9 bases align to TRBD1. Trimming at V came to 0 bases and at J to 7 bases, leaving 6 bases not matched to a gene. Germline V gene sequence: CDR1 LGHNA, CDR2 YNFKEQ. CDR3 length equals 16 residues.

This clonotype was observed at least ten times. This chain joins TRBV7-2 and TRBJ1-1; no firm D call. Germline V gene sequence: CDR1 SGHTA, CDR2 FQGNSA. Trimming stripped 4 bases from V and 1 base from J, with 7 bases between. The CDR3 is made up of 13 amino acids. The CDR3 protein is CASSSRGNTEAFF. CDR3 DNA: TGTGCCAGCAGCTCCAGAGGGAACACTGAAGCTTTCTTT.

The sample holds a few counts of this clonotype. The rearrangement joins TRBV5-6 to TRBJ1-5; TRBD1 aligns across 7 bases. CDR1 and CDR2 (germline): SGHDT, YYEEEE. The CDR3 is 15 amino acids. Losses at the gene ends were 5 bases for V and 2 bases for J; bases not matched to a gene: 7. CDR3 DNA: TGTGCCAGCAGTCGACAGGGTAATCGCAATCAGCCCCAGCATTTT. This translates into CASSRQGNRNQPQHF.

The sample holds a few counts of this clonotype. This chain uses TRBV7-9 with TRBJ2-1; 10 bases agree with TRBD2. The CDR3 runs to 14 residues. The V and J ends lost 6 bases and 6 bases, in that order; junction bases with no gene match: 5. Germline CDR1 reads SEHNR; CDR2 reads FQNEAQ (reference sequence). CDR3 coding DNA: TGTGCCAGCAGAGCTAGCGGGAGCCCCAATGAGCAGTTCTTC. Amino acid sequence: CASRASGSPNEQFF.

The rearrangement uses TRBV12-3 or TRBV12-4 and TRBJ1-2; 9 bases line up with TRBD1. The CDR3 sequence is 15 residues long. Germline trimming cut 4 bases from V and 4 bases from J; bases unmatched to any gene: 7. The DNA of the CDR3 is TGTGCCAGCAGTTCCACAGGGGGCGAAAGCTATGGCTACACCTTC. Residues: CASSSTGGESYGYTF.